This entry concerns a single TCR beta chain. These data come from a study of T cells in Graves' hyperthyroidism and ophthalmopathy. TCR beta CDR3 regions were amplified from RNA transcripts. TCR CDR3 regions were first amplified by RT-PCR with HTBI primers. A single record per CDR3 protein comes from TCRdb applying MiXCR to the multiplex PCR reads. The sample has about 700,000 distinct CDR3 sequences; roughly 46% are singletons. Per the germline V gene, CDR1 is SQVTM and CDR2 is ANQGSEA. The V segment lost 8 bases and the J segment 5 bases; nucleotides outside the gene matches: 6. This CDR3 is 13 amino acids long.

This clonotype was obtained from an adult man with Graves' disease, either hyperthyroidism or ophthalmopathy (not recorded which). V gene TRBV29-1 combines with J gene TRBJ2-5; TRBD2 matches 12 bases. Material: peripheral blood or thyroid tissue (not recorded which). The CDR3 DNA is TGCAGCCCTAGCGGGGGGGCCGGGGAGACCCAGTACTTC. Protein sequence: CSPSGGAGETQYF.